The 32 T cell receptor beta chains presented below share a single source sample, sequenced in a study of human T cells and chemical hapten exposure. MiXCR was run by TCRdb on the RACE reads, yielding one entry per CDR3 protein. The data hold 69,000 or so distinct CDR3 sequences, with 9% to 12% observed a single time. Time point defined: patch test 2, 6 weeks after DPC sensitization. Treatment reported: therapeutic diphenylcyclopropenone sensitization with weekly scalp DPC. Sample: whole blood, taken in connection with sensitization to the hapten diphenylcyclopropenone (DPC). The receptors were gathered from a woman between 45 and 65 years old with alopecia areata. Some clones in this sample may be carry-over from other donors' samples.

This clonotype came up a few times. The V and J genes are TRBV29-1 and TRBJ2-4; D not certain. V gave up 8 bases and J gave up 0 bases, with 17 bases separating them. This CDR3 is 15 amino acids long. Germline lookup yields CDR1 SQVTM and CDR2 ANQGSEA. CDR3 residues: CSPKNVRTAKNIQYF. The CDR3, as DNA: TGCAGCCCCAAAAATGTTCGGACAGCCAAAAACATTCAGTACTTC. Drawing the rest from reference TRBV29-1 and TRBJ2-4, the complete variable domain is SAVISQKPSRDICQRGTSLTIQCQVDSQVTMMFWYRQQPGQSLTLIATANQGSEATYESGFVIDKFPISRPNLTFSTLTVSNMSPEDSSIYLCSPKNVRTAKNIQYFGAGTRLSVL.

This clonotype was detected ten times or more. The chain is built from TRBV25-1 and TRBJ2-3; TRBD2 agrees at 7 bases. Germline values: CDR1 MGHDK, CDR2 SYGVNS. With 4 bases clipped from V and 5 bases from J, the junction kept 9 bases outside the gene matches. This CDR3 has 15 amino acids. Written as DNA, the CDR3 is TGTGCCAGCAGTGCGTGGGAGGGGCAGGAAGATACGCAGTATTTT. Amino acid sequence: CASSAWEGQEDTQYF.

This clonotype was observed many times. The CDR3 here is CSAADQPEAFF. CDR3 coding DNA: TGCAGCGCCGCCGACCAGCCTGAAGCTTTCTTT. The rearrangement links TRBV29-1 to TRBJ1-1; D gene uncertain. Trimming removed 7 bases from V and 6 bases from J, with 12 bases in between. This CDR3 has 11 amino acids. The germline V gene has CDR1 SQVTM and CDR2 ANQGSEA.

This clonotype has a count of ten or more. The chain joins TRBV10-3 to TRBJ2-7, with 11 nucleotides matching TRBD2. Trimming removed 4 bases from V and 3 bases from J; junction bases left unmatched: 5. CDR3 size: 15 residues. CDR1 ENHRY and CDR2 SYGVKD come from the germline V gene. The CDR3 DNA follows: TGTGCCATCAGTGCGGGGACTAGCGGAAGCTACGAGCAGTACTTC. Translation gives CAISAGTSGSYEQYF.

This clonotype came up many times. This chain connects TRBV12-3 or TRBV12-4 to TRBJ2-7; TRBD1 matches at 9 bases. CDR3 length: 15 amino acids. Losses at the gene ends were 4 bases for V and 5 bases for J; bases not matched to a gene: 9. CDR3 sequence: CASSYTPDRGHEQYF. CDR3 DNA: TGTGCCAGCAGTTATACGCCGGACAGGGGTCACGAGCAGTACTTC.

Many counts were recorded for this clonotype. The DNA of the CDR3 is TGTGCCAGCAGCCCTCCCGGACAGTACACTGAAGCTTTCTTT. Translation gives CASSPPGQYTEAFF. The V and J genes are TRBV11-2 and TRBJ1-1; possibly TRBD1 for D (6 bases). V was trimmed by 5 bases and J by 3 bases, leaving 13 bases between them. This CDR3 is built from 14 residues. Germline V lookup: CDR1 SGHAT, CDR2 FQNNGV. The entire variable domain, with the rest obtained from reference TRBV11-2 and TRBJ1-1, is as follows: EAGVAQSPRYKIIEKRQSVAFWCNPISGHATLYWYQQILGQGPKLLIQFQNNGVVDDSQLPKDRFSAERLKGVDSTLKIQPAKLEDSAVYLCASSPPGQYTEAFFGQGTRLTVV.

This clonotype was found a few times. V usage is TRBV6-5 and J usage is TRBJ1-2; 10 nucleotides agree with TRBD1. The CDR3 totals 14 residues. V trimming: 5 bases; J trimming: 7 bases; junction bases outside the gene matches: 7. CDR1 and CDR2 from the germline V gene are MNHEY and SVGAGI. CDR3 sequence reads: CASSVLGQGSGYTF. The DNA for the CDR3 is TGTGCCAGCAGTGTGCTGGGACAGGGGTCTGGCTACACCTTC.

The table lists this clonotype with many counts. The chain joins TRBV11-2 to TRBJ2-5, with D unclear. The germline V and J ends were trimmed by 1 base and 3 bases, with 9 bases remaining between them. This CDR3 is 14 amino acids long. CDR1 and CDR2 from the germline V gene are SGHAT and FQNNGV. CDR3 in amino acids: CASSLVGSKETQYF. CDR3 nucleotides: TGTGCCAGCAGCTTAGTTGGGTCTAAAGAGACCCAGTACTTC.

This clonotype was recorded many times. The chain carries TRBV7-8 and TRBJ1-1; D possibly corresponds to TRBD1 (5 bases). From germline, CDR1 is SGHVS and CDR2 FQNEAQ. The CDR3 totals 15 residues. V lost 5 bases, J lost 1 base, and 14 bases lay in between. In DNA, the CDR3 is TGTGCCAGCAGCGAGAGACAGCTGGGGAACACTGAAGCTTTCTTT. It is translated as CASSERQLGNTEAFF. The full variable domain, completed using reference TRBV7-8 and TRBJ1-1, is GAGVSQSPRYKVAKRGQDVALRCDPISGHVSLFWYQQALGQGPEFLTYFQNEAQLDKSGLPSDRFFAERPEGSVSTLKIQRTQQEDSAVYLCASSERQLGNTEAFFGQGTRLTVV.

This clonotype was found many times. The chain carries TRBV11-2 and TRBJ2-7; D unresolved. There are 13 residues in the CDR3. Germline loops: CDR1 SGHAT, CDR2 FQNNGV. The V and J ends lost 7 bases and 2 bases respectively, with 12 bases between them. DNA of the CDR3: TGTGCCAGCACCCATAGTGGCGCCTACGAGCAGTACTTC. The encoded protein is CASTHSGAYEQYF.

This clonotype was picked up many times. CDR3 residues: CASSWRQGTDTQYF. The DNA of the CDR3 is TGCGCCAGCAGCTGGAGACAGGGCACAGATACGCAGTATTTT. The genes are TRBV5-1 and TRBJ2-3, with a tentative D call TRBD1 (6 bases). Trimming left V 3 bases short and J 1 base short, with 9 bases between. Germline CDR1 and CDR2: SGHRS and YFSETQ. This CDR3 contains 14 residues.

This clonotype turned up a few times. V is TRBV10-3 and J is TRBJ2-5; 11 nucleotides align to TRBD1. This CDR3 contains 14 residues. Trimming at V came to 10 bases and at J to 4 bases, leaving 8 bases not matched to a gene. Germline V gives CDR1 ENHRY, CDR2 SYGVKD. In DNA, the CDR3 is TGTGCCACCCGTCCCGGGACAGGGGGAGAGACCCAGTACTTC. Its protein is CATRPGTGGETQYF.

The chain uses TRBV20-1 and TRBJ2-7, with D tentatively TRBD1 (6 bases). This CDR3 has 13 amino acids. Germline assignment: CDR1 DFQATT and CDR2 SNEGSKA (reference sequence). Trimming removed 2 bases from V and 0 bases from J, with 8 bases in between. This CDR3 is CSARLGHSYEQYF. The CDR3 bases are TGCAGTGCTAGATTGGGACACTCCTACGAGCAGTACTTC.

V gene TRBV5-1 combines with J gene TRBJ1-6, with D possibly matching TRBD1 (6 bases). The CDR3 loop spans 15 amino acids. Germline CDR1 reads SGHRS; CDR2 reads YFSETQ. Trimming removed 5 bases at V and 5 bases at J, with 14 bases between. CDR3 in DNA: TGCGCCAGCAGTCCCAGGACAGCGAATAATTCACCCCTCCACTTT. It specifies CASSPRTANNSPLHF. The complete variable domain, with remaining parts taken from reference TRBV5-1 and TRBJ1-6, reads KAGVTQTPRYLIKTRGQQVTLSCSPISGHRSVSWYQQTPGQGLQFLFEYFSETQRNKGNFPGRFSGRQFSNSRSEMNVSTLELGDSALYLCASSPRTANNSPLHFGNGTRLTVT.

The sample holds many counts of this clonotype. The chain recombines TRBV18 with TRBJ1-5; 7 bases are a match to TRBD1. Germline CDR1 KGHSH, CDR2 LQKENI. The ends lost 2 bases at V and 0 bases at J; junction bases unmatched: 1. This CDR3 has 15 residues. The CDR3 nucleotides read TGTGCCAGCTCACCAAGGGGGCTTAGCAATCAGCCCCAGCATTTT. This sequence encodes CASSPRGLSNQPQHF. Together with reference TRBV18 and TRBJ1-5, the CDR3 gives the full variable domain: NAGVMQNPRHLVRRRGQEARLRCSPMKGHSHVYWYRQLPEEGLKFMVYLQKENIIDESGMPKERFSAEFPKEGPSILRIQQVVRGDSAAYFCASSPRGLSNQPQHFGDGTRLSIL.

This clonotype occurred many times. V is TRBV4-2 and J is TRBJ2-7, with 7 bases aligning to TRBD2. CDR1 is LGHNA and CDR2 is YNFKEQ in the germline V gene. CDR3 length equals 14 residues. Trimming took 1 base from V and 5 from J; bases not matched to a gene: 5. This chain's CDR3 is CASSQAAGRDEQYF. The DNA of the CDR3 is TGTGCCAGCAGCCAAGCAGCGGGAAGGGACGAGCAGTACTTC.

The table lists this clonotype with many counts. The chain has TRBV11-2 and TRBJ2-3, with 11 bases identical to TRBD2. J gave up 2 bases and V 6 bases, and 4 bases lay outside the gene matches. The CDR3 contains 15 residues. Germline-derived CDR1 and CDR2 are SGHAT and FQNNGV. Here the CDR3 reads CASSQTSGVTDTQYF. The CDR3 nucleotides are TGTGCCAGCAGTCAGACTAGCGGGGTCACAGATACGCAGTATTTT.

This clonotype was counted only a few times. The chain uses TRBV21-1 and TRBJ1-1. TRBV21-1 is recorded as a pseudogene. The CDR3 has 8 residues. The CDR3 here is CASSKAFF. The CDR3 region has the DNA TGTGCCAGCAGCAAAGCTTTCTTT.

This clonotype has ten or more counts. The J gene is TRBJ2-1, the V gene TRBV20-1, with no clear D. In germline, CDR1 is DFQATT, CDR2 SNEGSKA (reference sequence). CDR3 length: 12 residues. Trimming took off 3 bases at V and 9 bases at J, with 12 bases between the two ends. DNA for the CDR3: TGCAGTGCTAGTAGAAGCGACGGTGAGCAGTTCTTC. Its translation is CSASRSDGEQFF.

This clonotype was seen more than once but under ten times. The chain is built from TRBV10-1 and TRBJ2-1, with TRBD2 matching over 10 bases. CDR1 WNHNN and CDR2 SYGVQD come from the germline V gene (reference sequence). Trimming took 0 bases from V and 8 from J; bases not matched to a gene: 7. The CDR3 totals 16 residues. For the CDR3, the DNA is TGCGCCAGCAGTGAGTCCTGGCTAGCGGGAGCTTATGAGCAGTTCTTC. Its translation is CASSESWLAGAYEQFF.

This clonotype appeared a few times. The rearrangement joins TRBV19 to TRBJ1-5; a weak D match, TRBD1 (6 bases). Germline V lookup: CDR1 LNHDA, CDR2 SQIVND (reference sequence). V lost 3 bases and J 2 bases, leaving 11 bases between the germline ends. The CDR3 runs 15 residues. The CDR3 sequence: CASSMLGGGNQPQHF. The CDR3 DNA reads TGTGCCAGTAGTATGTTGGGGGGCGGCAATCAGCCCCAGCATTTT.

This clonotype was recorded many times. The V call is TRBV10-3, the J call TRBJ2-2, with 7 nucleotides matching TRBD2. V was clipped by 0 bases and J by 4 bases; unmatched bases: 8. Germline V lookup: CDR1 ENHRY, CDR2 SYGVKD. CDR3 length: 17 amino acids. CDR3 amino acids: CAISESAGGRGTGELFF. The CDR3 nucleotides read TGTGCCATCAGTGAGTCAGCCGGGGGGAGAGGCACCGGGGAGCTGTTTTTT.

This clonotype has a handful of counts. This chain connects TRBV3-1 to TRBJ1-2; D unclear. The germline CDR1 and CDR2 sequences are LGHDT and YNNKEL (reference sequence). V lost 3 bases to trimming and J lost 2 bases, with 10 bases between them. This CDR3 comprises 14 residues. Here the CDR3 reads CASSQRTLNYGYTF. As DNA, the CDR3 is TGTGCCAGCAGCCAGAGAACATTAAACTATGGCTACACCTTC.

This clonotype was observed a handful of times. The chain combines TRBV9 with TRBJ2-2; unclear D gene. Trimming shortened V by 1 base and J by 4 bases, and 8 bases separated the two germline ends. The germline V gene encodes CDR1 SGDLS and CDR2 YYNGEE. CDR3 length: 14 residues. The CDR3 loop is CASSVQAGTGELFF. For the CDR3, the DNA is TGTGCCAGCAGCGTACAGGCTGGCACCGGGGAGCTGTTTTTT.

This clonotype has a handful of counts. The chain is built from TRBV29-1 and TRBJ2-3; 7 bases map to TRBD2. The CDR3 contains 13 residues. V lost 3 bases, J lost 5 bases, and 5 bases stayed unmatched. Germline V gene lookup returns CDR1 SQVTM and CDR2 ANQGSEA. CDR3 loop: CSVDQGGGDTQYF. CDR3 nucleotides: TGCAGCGTTGATCAGGGCGGGGGAGATACGCAGTATTTT.

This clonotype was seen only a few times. CDR3: CASSFYQGNTEAFF. The CDR3 DNA follows: TGCGCCAGCAGCTTTTATCAGGGTAACACTGAAGCTTTCTTT. The chain recombines TRBV5-1 with TRBJ1-1; D might be TRBD1 (5 bases). The V gene lost 2 bases and the J gene lost 2 bases, with 10 bases spanning the gap. The CDR3 covers 14 residues. Looked up from germline, CDR1 is SGHRS and CDR2 is YFSETQ.

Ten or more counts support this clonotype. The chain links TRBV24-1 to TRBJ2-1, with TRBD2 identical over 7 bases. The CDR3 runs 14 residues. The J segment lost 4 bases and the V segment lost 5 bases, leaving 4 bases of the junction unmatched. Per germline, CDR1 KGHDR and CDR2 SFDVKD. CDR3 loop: CATSGPGLYNEQFF. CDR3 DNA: TGTGCCACCAGTGGTCCGGGACTATACAATGAGCAGTTCTTC.

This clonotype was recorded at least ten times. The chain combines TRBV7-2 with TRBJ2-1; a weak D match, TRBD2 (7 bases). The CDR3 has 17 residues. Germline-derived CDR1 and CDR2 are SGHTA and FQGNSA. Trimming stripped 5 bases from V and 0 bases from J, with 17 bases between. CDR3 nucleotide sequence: TGTGCCAGCAGCACGCTAAAGGGGGGGAGCTCCTACAATGAGCAGTTCTTC. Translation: CASSTLKGGSSYNEQFF.

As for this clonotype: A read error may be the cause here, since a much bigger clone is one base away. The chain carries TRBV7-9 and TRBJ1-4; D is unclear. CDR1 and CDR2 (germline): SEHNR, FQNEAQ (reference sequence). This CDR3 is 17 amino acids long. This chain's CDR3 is CASSFHVRHARNGKLFF. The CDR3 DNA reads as TGTGCCAGCAGCTTCCACGTACGACACGCGCGTAATGGAAAACTGTTTTTT. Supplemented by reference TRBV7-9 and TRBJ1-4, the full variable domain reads DTGVSQNPRHKITKRGQNVTFRCDPISEHNRLYWYRQTLGQGPEFLTYFQNEAQLEKSRLLSDRFSAERPKGSFSTLEIQRTEQGDSAMYLCASSFHVRHARNGKLFFGSGTQLSVL.

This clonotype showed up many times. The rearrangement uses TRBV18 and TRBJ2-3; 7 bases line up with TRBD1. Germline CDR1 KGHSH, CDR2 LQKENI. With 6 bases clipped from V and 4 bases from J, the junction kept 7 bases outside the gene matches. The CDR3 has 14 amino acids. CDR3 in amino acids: CASSDRTGADTQYF. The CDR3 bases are TGTGCCAGCTCCGACAGGACAGGAGCAGATACGCAGTATTTT.

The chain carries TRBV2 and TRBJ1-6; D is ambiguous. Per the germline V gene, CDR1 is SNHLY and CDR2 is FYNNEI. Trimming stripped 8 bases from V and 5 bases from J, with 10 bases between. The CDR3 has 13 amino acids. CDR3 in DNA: TGTGCCAGCGGCAGGATTAATAATTCACCCCTCCACTTT. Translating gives CASGRINNSPLHF.

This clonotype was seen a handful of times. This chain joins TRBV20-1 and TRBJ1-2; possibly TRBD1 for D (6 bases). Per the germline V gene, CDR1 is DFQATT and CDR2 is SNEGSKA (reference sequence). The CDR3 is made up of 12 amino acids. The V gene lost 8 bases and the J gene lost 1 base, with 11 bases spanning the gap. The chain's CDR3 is CSWTESNYGYTF. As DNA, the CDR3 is TGCAGTTGGACAGAAAGTAACTATGGCTACACCTTC.